In its sample, the clone carrying this T cell receptor beta chain was seen a few times. Its antigen is unknown. Individual cDNA molecules were tagged with unique molecular identifiers, the study reported. TCRdb ran MiXCR on the 5' RACE reads and lists one entry per CDR3 protein. The table lists roughly 80,000 distinct CDR3 sequences, approximately 16% of them singletons, with approximately 2.9% in the top ten. The data were obtained in a study of early T cells in non-severe SARS-CoV-2 infection. The wider study: Sequencing used unsorted whole-blood bulk RNA, so chains lack pairing.

General observations from the study: The matching step, a VDJdb search, favored anti-spike CD8 responses and missed private and CD4 specificities.

In germline, CDR1 is SQVTM, CDR2 ANQGSEA. V lost 5 bases and J lost 5, with 21 bases in between. The CDR3 is made up of 15 amino acids. This receptor was obtained from an adult who was a healthcare worker with PCR-confirmed SARS-CoV-2 infection or an uninfected control (not recorded which). The sequenced sample consisted of whole blood. The J gene is TRBJ2-5, the V gene TRBV29-1, with D possibly being TRBD1 (5 bases). CDR3 sequence: CSVWGSQGKEETQYF. Written as DNA, the CDR3 is TGCAGCGTTTGGGGTTCCCAGGGCAAGGAGGAGACCCAGTACTTC.